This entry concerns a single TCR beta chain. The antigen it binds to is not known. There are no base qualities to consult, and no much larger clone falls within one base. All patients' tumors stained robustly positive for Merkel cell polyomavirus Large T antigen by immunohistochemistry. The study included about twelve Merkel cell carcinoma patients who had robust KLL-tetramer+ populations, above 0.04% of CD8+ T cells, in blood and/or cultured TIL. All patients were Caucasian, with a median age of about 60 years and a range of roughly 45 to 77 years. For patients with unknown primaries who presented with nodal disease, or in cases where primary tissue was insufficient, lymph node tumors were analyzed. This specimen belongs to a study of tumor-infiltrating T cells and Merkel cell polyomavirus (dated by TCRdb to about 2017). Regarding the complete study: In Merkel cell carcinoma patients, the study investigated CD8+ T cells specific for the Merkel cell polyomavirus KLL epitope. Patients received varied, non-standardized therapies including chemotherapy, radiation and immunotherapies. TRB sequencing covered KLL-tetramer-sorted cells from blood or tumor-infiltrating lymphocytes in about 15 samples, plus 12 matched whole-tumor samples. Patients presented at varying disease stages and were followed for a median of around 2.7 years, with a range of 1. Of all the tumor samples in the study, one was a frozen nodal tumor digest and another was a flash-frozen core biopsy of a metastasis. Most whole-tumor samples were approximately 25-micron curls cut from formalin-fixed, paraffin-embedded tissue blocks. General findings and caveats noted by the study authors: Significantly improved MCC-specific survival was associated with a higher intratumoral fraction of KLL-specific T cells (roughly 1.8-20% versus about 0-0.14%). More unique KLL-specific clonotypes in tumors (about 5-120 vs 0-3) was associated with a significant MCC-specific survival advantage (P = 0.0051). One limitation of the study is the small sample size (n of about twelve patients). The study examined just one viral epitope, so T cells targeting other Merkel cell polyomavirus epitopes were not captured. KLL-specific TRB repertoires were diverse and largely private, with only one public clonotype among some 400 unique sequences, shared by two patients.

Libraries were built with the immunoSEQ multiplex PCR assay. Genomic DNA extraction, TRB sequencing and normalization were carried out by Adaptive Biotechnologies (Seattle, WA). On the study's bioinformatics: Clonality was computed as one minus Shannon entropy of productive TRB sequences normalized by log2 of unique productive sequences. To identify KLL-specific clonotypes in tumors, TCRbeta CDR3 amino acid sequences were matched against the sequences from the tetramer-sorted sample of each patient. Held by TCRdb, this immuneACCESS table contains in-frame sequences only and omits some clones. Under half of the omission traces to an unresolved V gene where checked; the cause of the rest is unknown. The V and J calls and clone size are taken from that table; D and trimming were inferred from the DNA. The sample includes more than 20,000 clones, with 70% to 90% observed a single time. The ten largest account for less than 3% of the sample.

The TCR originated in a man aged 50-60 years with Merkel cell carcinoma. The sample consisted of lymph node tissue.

The DNA is TGTGCCAGCAGCTTTGAGTCGATTCTAGCTAATGAGCAGTTCTTC. Its coded protein is CASSFESILANEQFF. Recombination connected TRBV7-6 to TRBJ2-1; TRBD2 might be the D gene, on 5 matching bases. Inclusive of the bounding cysteine and phenylalanine, the CDR3 is 15 residues long. The kept DNA is CDR3 alone, 45 bases in frame from the first base. Sequences SGHVS (CDR1) and FNYEAQ (CDR2) are obtained from the germline V gene. Deletion took 3 bases off V and 7 bases off J, with a span of 16 bases between the germline ends.